This T cell receptor (beta chain) derives from a study of cytomegalovirus exposure and HLA in healthy donors. The PCR used 60 Vbeta and 13 Jbeta primers. Some clones are missing from TCRdb's copy, which holds only in-frame ones; the method was immunoSEQ multiplex PCR. The top ten hold about 30% of the sample, which has some 77,000 clones, 75% to 90% seen once. The V end was cut by 7 bases, the J end by 3 bases, with 12 bases between. This CDR3 has 13 amino acids. Germline CDR1 and CDR2: LNHDA and SQIVND (reference sequence). The chain has TRBV19 and TRBJ1-2, with D tentatively TRBD1 (6 bases). The sequenced material came from PBMCs. This clonotype was sampled from a man aged 45 to 65 in good health and CMV-seropositive. The CDR3, as DNA: TGTGCCAGTAAGCCGACAGGCGACTATGGCTACACCTTC. It encodes CASKPTGDYGYTF.